A selection of T cell receptor beta chains follows, all from one sample in a study of blood T cell repertoires in COVID-19. TCRdb's copy holds only in-frame clones and misses some; the assay was immunoSEQ multiplex PCR. The sample lists around 200,000 clones, approximately 84% seen once, with approximately 2.4% in the top ten. Sequencing was carried out using peripheral blood. Every receptor here comes from a human donor with acute or convalescent COVID-19. The donor label of this sample is uncertain. CDR3s include the opening cysteine and the closing phenylalanine or tryptophan. D genes are given only for firm matches. Clone size, where shown, is once, few, many, or a class for clones that have expanded.

v_call: TRBV30; clone_size: NA; cdr3_length: 13; j_call: TRBJ2-7; d_call: NA; cdr3_aa: CAWSGTAVYEQYF; cdr3_nt: TGTGCCTGGAGTGGGACAGCGGTCTACGAGCAGTACTTC
v_call: TRBV5-1; clone_size: NA; cdr3_length: 15; j_call: TRBJ1-3; d_call: NA; cdr3_aa: CASSLEGADRNTIYF; cdr3_nt: TGCGCCAGCAGCTTGGAAGGGGCGGACAGAAACACCATATATTTT
v_call: TRBV6-5; clone_size: NA; cdr3_length: 16; j_call: TRBJ2-1; d_call: NA; cdr3_aa: CASSYGTTLEGDEQFF; cdr3_nt: TGTGCCAGCAGTTACGGGACTACCTTAGAGGGGGATGAGCAGTTCTTC
v_call: TRBV3-1/TRBV3-2; clone_size: NA; cdr3_length: 15; j_call: TRBJ1-2; d_call: NA; cdr3_aa: CASSQGRGVRAGYTF; cdr3_nt: TGTGCCAGCAGCCAAGGCCGAGGTGTCAGGGCCGGCTACACCTTC
v_call: TRBV2; clone_size: NA; cdr3_length: 14; j_call: TRBJ1-4; d_call: NA; cdr3_aa: CASKGDGGGEKLFF; cdr3_nt: TGTGCCAGCAAAGGGGACGGGGGAGGTGAAAAACTGTTTTTT
v_call: TRBV2; clone_size: few; cdr3_length: 15; j_call: TRBJ2-2; d_call: TRBD2; cdr3_aa: CASSGAGRYTGELFF; cdr3_nt: TGTGCCAGCAGTGGGGCCGGGAGGTACACCGGGGAGCTGTTTTTT
v_call: TRBV19; clone_size: few; cdr3_length: 13; j_call: TRBJ1-2; d_call: NA; cdr3_aa: CASRKESNYGYTF; cdr3_nt: TGTGCCAGTAGAAAAGAGTCTAACTATGGCTACACCTTC
v_call: TRBV4-2; clone_size: NA; cdr3_length: 15; j_call: TRBJ1-1; d_call: TRBD1; cdr3_aa: CASSQDIGGETEAFF; cdr3_nt: TGTGCCAGCAGCCAAGATATAGGGGGCGAGACTGAAGCTTTCTTT
v_call: TRBV9; clone_size: NA; cdr3_length: 13; j_call: TRBJ1-1; d_call: NA; cdr3_aa: CASSVAMNTEAFF; cdr3_nt: TGTGCCAGCAGCGTAGCAATGAACACTGAAGCTTTCTTT
v_call: TRBV27; clone_size: NA; cdr3_length: 16; j_call: TRBJ2-7; d_call: TRBD1; cdr3_aa: CASSLRGTGGAYEQYF; cdr3_nt: TGTGCCAGCAGTTTAAGAGGGACAGGGGGCGCCTACGAGCAGTACTTC
v_call: TRBV15; clone_size: once; cdr3_length: 15; j_call: TRBJ1-1; d_call: NA; cdr3_aa: CATSTHRQGGTEAFF; cdr3_nt: TGTGCCACCAGCACCCACAGACAAGGCGGGACTGAAGCTTTCTTT
v_call: TRBV5-4; clone_size: NA; cdr3_length: 16; j_call: TRBJ1-1; d_call: TRBD1; cdr3_aa: CASSLPTGDGNTEAFF; cdr3_nt: TGTGCCAGCAGCTTGCCGACAGGGGATGGTAACACTGAAGCTTTCTTT
v_call: TRBV19; clone_size: NA; cdr3_length: 16; j_call: TRBJ1-4; d_call: TRBD1; cdr3_aa: CASSIGGQTYHEKLFF; cdr3_nt: TGTGCCAGTAGTATAGGGGGACAGACCTACCATGAAAAACTGTTTTTT
v_call: TRBV10-3; clone_size: few; cdr3_length: 14; j_call: TRBJ1-4; d_call: TRBD1; cdr3_aa: CAISESWGQVGLFF; cdr3_nt: TGTGCCATCAGTGAGTCTTGGGGACAGGTCGGACTGTTTTTT
v_call: TRBV2; clone_size: NA; cdr3_length: 13; j_call: TRBJ1-3; d_call: NA; cdr3_aa: CASSGPSGNTIYF; cdr3_nt: TGTGCCAGCAGTGGGCCCTCTGGAAACACCATATATTTT
v_call: TRBV4-2; clone_size: NA; cdr3_length: 14; j_call: TRBJ1-1; d_call: NA; cdr3_aa: CASSQGKAGTEAFF; cdr3_nt: TGTGCCAGCAGCCAAGGGAAAGCGGGCACTGAAGCTTTCTTT
v_call: TRBV29-1; clone_size: NA; cdr3_length: 16; j_call: TRBJ2-3; d_call: TRBD2; cdr3_aa: CSVELAGGGYYGTQYF; cdr3_nt: TGCAGCGTTGAACTAGCGGGAGGAGGATACTACGGAACGCAGTATTTT
v_call: TRBV3-1/TRBV3-2; clone_size: NA; cdr3_length: 15; j_call: TRBJ1-5; d_call: NA; cdr3_aa: CASSPQGSGNQPQHF; cdr3_nt: TGTGCCAGCAGCCCGCAGGGTTCAGGCAATCAGCCCCAGCATTTT
v_call: TRBV19; clone_size: NA; cdr3_length: 15; j_call: TRBJ1-5; d_call: TRBD1; cdr3_aa: CASSISGQGHQPQHF; cdr3_nt: TGTGCCAGTAGTATAAGCGGACAGGGACATCAGCCCCAGCATTTT
v_call: TRBV6-5; clone_size: NA; cdr3_length: 13; j_call: TRBJ1-5; d_call: TRBD1; cdr3_aa: CASSTGESQPQHF; cdr3_nt: TGTGCCAGCAGTACAGGGGAGTCCCAGCCCCAGCATTTT
v_call: TRBV11-2; clone_size: NA; cdr3_length: 14; j_call: TRBJ2-1; d_call: NA; cdr3_aa: CASSSNRAYNEQFF; cdr3_nt: TGTGCCAGCAGCTCCAACCGCGCCTACAATGAGCAGTTCTTC
v_call: TRBV7-2; clone_size: NA; cdr3_length: 17; j_call: TRBJ2-7; d_call: TRBD2; cdr3_aa: CASSLAPGLVSSYEQYF; cdr3_nt: TGTGCCAGCAGCTTAGCCCCGGGACTAGTTTCCTCCTACGAGCAGTACTTC
v_call: TRBV7-2; clone_size: NA; cdr3_length: 17; j_call: TRBJ2-7; d_call: TRBD2; cdr3_aa: CASSLPGTSGRKYEQYF; cdr3_nt: TGTGCCAGCAGCCTCCCCGGGACTAGCGGGAGGAAGTACGAGCAGTACTTC
v_call: TRBV21-1; clone_size: NA; cdr3_length: 16; j_call: TRBJ2-7; d_call: NA; cdr3_aa: CASSLGTGGYPYEQYF; cdr3_nt: TGTGCCAGCAGCCTAGGGACAGGGGGCTACCCCTACGAGCAGTACTTC
v_call: TRBV11-2; clone_size: NA; cdr3_length: 16; j_call: TRBJ1-2; d_call: NA; cdr3_aa: CASSLDLVSTFYGYTF; cdr3_nt: TGTGCCAGCAGCTTAGATCTTGTCAGTACCTTCTATGGCTACACCTTC
v_call: TRBV6-5; clone_size: NA; cdr3_length: 12; j_call: TRBJ1-1; d_call: TRBD1; cdr3_aa: CASDRGNTEAFF; cdr3_nt: TGTGCCAGCGACAGGGGGAACACTGAAGCTTTCTTT
v_call: TRBV11-2; clone_size: NA; cdr3_length: 14; j_call: TRBJ1-2; d_call: NA; cdr3_aa: CASSRERGPGGYTF; cdr3_nt: TGTGCCAGCAGCCGGGAGCGGGGTCCCGGCGGCTACACCTTC
v_call: TRBV9; clone_size: NA; cdr3_length: 15; j_call: TRBJ2-2; d_call: TRBD1; cdr3_aa: CASSVHRGDTGELFF; cdr3_nt: TGTGCCAGCAGCGTACACAGGGGCGACACCGGGGAGCTGTTTTTT
v_call: TRBV18; clone_size: NA; cdr3_length: 14; j_call: TRBJ1-2; d_call: NA; cdr3_aa: CASSPQGLGDGYTF; cdr3_nt: TGTGCCAGCTCACCCCAGGGGCTGGGGGATGGCTACACCTTC
v_call: TRBV6-6; clone_size: NA; cdr3_length: 13; j_call: TRBJ1-2; d_call: NA; cdr3_aa: CASSSPGETGYTF; cdr3_nt: TGTGCCAGCAGTTCTCCGGGGGAGACGGGCTACACCTTC
v_call: TRBV3-1/TRBV3-2; clone_size: NA; cdr3_length: 15; j_call: TRBJ1-5; d_call: NA; cdr3_aa: CASSQEYEVGGPQHF; cdr3_nt: TGTGCCAGCAGCCAAGAGTACGAGGTCGGGGGGCCCCAGCATTTT
v_call: TRBV2; clone_size: NA; cdr3_length: 12; j_call: TRBJ1-2; d_call: NA; cdr3_aa: CASSLGAEGYTF; cdr3_nt: TGTGCCAGCAGTTTAGGGGCGGAGGGCTACACCTTC
v_call: TRBV7-9; clone_size: NA; cdr3_length: 18; j_call: TRBJ2-6; d_call: TRBD1; cdr3_aa: CASSPLGQGAQGANVLTF; cdr3_nt: TGTGCCAGCAGCCCCTTAGGACAGGGGGCTCAAGGGGCCAACGTCCTGACTTTC
v_call: TRBV3-1/TRBV3-2; clone_size: NA; cdr3_length: 13; j_call: TRBJ2-7; d_call: NA; cdr3_aa: CASSQGKRNEQYF; cdr3_nt: TGTGCCAGCAGCCAAGGGAAGCGTAACGAGCAGTACTTC
v_call: TRBV2; clone_size: few; cdr3_length: 14; j_call: TRBJ2-1; d_call: TRBD2; cdr3_aa: CASRRTSGANEQFF; cdr3_nt: TGTGCCAGCAGGAGGACTAGCGGGGCCAATGAGCAGTTCTTC
v_call: TRBV14; clone_size: NA; cdr3_length: 16; j_call: TRBJ2-7; d_call: TRBD1; cdr3_aa: CASSQDRGTGNGILYF; cdr3_nt: TGTGCCAGCAGCCAAGATCGCGGGACAGGGAACGGGATTTTGTACTTC
v_call: TRBV6-1; clone_size: few; cdr3_length: 13; j_call: TRBJ2-3; d_call: NA; cdr3_aa: CASRTWSPDTQYF; cdr3_nt: TGTGCCAGCAGGACATGGTCCCCAGATACGCAGTATTTT
v_call: TRBV6-5; clone_size: NA; cdr3_length: 14; j_call: TRBJ1-3; d_call: TRBD1; cdr3_aa: CASRPDRVGNTIYF; cdr3_nt: TGTGCCAGCAGACCCGACAGGGTCGGAAACACCATATATTTT
v_call: TRBV19; clone_size: NA; cdr3_length: 14; j_call: TRBJ1-5; d_call: NA; cdr3_aa: CASSIGRGGQPQHF; cdr3_nt: TGTGCCAGTAGTATCGGGAGGGGTGGACAGCCCCAGCATTTT
v_call: TRBV6-5; clone_size: NA; cdr3_length: 10; j_call: TRBJ2-5; d_call: NA; cdr3_aa: CASGPEAQYF; cdr3_nt: TGTGCCAGCGGTCCTGAGGCCCAGTACTTC
v_call: TRBV7-3; clone_size: NA; cdr3_length: 16; j_call: TRBJ2-7; d_call: TRBD1; cdr3_aa: CASSSGPPTGTYEQYF; cdr3_nt: TGTGCCAGCAGCTCTGGGCCCCCGACAGGGACCTACGAGCAGTACTTC
v_call: TRBV5-6; clone_size: NA; cdr3_length: 16; j_call: TRBJ1-3; d_call: NA; cdr3_aa: CASSFRGSNSGNTIYF; cdr3_nt: TGTGCCAGCAGCTTTAGAGGGTCCAACTCTGGAAACACCATATATTTT
v_call: TRBV18; clone_size: once; cdr3_length: 21; j_call: TRBJ1-6; d_call: TRBD1; cdr3_aa: CASSPRGQTASLNSYNSPLHF; cdr3_nt: TGTGCCAGCTCACCACGGGGACAGACAGCGTCTCTGAACTCCTATAATTCACCCCTCCACTTT
v_call: TRBV7-8; clone_size: NA; cdr3_length: 16; j_call: TRBJ2-5; d_call: TRBD2; cdr3_aa: CASSGPAGGILETQYF; cdr3_nt: TGTGCCAGCAGCGGCCCAGCGGGGGGTATCCTGGAGACCCAGTACTTC
v_call: TRBV3-1/TRBV3-2; clone_size: NA; cdr3_length: 11; j_call: TRBJ2-7; d_call: NA; cdr3_aa: CASSHSGEQYF; cdr3_nt: TGTGCCAGCAGCCACTCGGGAGAGCAGTACTTC
v_call: TRBV19; clone_size: once; cdr3_length: 16; j_call: TRBJ1-1; d_call: TRBD1; cdr3_aa: CASSINRGRVNTEAFF; cdr3_nt: TGTGCCAGTAGTATAAACAGGGGGAGGGTGAACACTGAAGCTTTCTTT
v_call: TRBV5-6; clone_size: NA; cdr3_length: 12; j_call: TRBJ1-6; d_call: NA; cdr3_aa: CASSLVESPLHF; cdr3_nt: TGTGCCAGCAGCTTAGTAGAATCACCCCTCCACTTT
v_call: TRBV11-2; clone_size: NA; cdr3_length: 16; j_call: TRBJ1-1; d_call: TRBD1; cdr3_aa: CASSTVQGGTNTEAFF; cdr3_nt: TGTGCCAGCAGCACAGTACAGGGGGGGACGAACACTGAAGCTTTCTTT
v_call: TRBV7-2; clone_size: NA; cdr3_length: 15; j_call: TRBJ2-5; d_call: TRBD2; cdr3_aa: CASSSATSAAGTQYF; cdr3_nt: TGTGCCAGCAGTTCCGCGACTAGCGCAGCTGGGACCCAGTACTTC
v_call: TRBV27; clone_size: NA; cdr3_length: 13; j_call: TRBJ1-2; d_call: TRBD1; cdr3_aa: CASSNDRDYGYTF; cdr3_nt: TGTGCCAGCAGTAATGACAGGGACTATGGCTACACCTTC
v_call: TRBV28; clone_size: NA; cdr3_length: 14; j_call: TRBJ2-5; d_call: NA; cdr3_aa: CASSLAGQQETQYF; cdr3_nt: TGTGCCAGCAGTTTGGCAGGACAACAAGAGACCCAGTACTTC
v_call: TRBV18; clone_size: NA; cdr3_length: 14; j_call: TRBJ2-2; d_call: NA; cdr3_aa: CASSPTQNTGELFF; cdr3_nt: TGTGCCAGCTCACCCACACAGAACACCGGGGAGCTGTTTTTT
v_call: TRBV30; clone_size: NA; cdr3_length: 15; j_call: TRBJ2-3; d_call: NA; cdr3_aa: CAWSELQGGTDTQYF; cdr3_nt: TGTGCCTGGAGTGAACTCCAGGGCGGCACAGATACGCAGTATTTT
v_call: TRBV6-5; clone_size: NA; cdr3_length: 14; j_call: TRBJ2-1; d_call: TRBD2; cdr3_aa: CASHLAGAIHEQFF; cdr3_nt: TGTGCCAGCCATTTAGCGGGAGCCATCCATGAGCAGTTCTTC
v_call: TRBV28; clone_size: NA; cdr3_length: 12; j_call: TRBJ1-2; d_call: NA; cdr3_aa: CASRDQGNGYTF; cdr3_nt: TGTGCCAGCAGAGACCAGGGAAATGGCTACACCTTC
v_call: TRBV3-1/TRBV3-2; clone_size: NA; cdr3_length: 15; j_call: TRBJ2-5; d_call: NA; cdr3_aa: CASSQEGVGLGTQYF; cdr3_nt: TGTGCCAGCAGCCAAGAAGGGGTGGGCCTCGGGACCCAGTACTTC
v_call: TRBV5-6; clone_size: once; cdr3_length: 13; j_call: TRBJ1-2; d_call: TRBD1; cdr3_aa: CASSFGQVYGYTF; cdr3_nt: TGTGCCAGCAGCTTCGGACAGGTCTATGGCTACACCTTC